This passage covers 29 T cell receptor beta chains from one sample sequenced in a study of shared clonotypes between healthy human individuals. The data were produced by immunoSEQ multiplex PCR, yet TCRdb's version contains in-frame clones alone and is incomplete. This table has roughly 2 million clones, nearly 97% appearing once. Material: naive CD4+ T cells sorted from blood. Sample subset: CD45RA+ positively selected. The source of these receptors is a man younger than 35 in good health.

J is TRBJ2-3 and V is TRBV6-5; 7 bases agree with TRBD2. Germline assignment: CDR1 MNHEY and CDR2 SVGAGI. Trimming cost V 6 bases and J 2 bases; bases outside gene matches: 5. This CDR3 is 14 amino acids long. CDR3 region: CASRSAGTTDTQYF. The CDR3 DNA reads TGTGCCAGCAGATCAGCGGGGACCACAGATACGCAGTATTTT.

This chain connects TRBV5-1 to TRBJ2-2; TRBD2 matches at 8 bases. Germline V gene sequence: CDR1 SGHRS, CDR2 YFSETQ. The CDR3 covers 15 residues. With 1 base clipped from V and 6 bases from J, the junction kept 5 bases outside the gene matches. In DNA, the CDR3 is TGCGCCAGCAGCTTGCCCAGCGGGAGATCCGGGGAGCTGTTTTTT. Translating it yields CASSLPSGRSGELFF.

The rearrangement links TRBV19 to TRBJ2-7, with TRBD1 matching 9 bases. V was clipped by 6 bases and J by 8 bases; unmatched bases: 17. The CDR3 length is 16 residues. Looked up from germline, CDR1 is LNHDA and CDR2 is SQIVND (reference sequence). CDR3 bases: TGTGCCAGTAGCTCCCACGTGGCCCAGGACAGGGGAAAGCAGTACTTC. This translates into CASSSHVAQDRGKQYF.

The rearrangement links TRBV27 to TRBJ1-2; a possible D gene is TRBD1 (6 bases). CDR1 is MNHEY and CDR2 is SMNVEV in the germline V gene (reference sequence). With 5 bases removed from V and 8 bases from J, the gap between germline ends came to 18 bases. This CDR3 region has 14 residues. The CDR3 region has the DNA TGTGCCAGCAGTCCACTTTTGGGGGGCAGCGGCTACACCTTC. Residues: CASSPLLGGSGYTF.

J is TRBJ2-7 and V is TRBV11-2; TRBD1 matches 7 bases. CDR1 and CDR2 from the germline V gene are SGHAT and FQNNGV. Germline trimming cut 5 bases from V and 3 bases from J; bases unmatched to any gene: 7. CDR3 size: 14 residues. Here the CDR3 reads CASSPWDSFYEQYF. For the CDR3, the DNA is TGTGCCAGCAGCCCTTGGGACAGCTTCTACGAGCAGTACTTC.

The chain recombines TRBV6-1 with TRBJ1-4; D ambiguous. V was shortened by 10 bases and J by 4 bases, with 16 bases between the two germline ends. CDR1 MNHNS and CDR2 SASEGT come from the germline V gene. This CDR3 has 14 amino acids. For the CDR3, the DNA is TGTGCCACCGCGTCGGAGGGTTATAATGAAAAACTGTTTTTT. Translation: CATASEGYNEKLFF.

Concerning this clone: Other nucleotide sequences in the sample specify the same CDR3. The gene calls are TRBV10-3 and TRBJ2-3; a possible D gene is TRBD1 (6 bases). Trimming left V 0 bases short and J 0 bases short, with 7 bases between. Per germline, CDR1 ENHRY and CDR2 SYGVKD. The CDR3 consists of 15 residues. The CDR3 region has the DNA TGTGCCATCAGTGAGTCGACAGGCAGCACAGATACGCAGTATTTT. As protein: CAISESTGSTDTQYF.

V is TRBV18 and J is TRBJ1-1; TRBD1 aligns across 8 bases. Germline CDR1 reads KGHSH; CDR2 reads LQKENI. The CDR3 runs to 14 residues. V lost 5 bases, J lost 3 bases, and 5 bases stayed unmatched. CDR3 nucleotide sequence: TGTGCCAGCTCATTCGTACAGGGGGACACTGAAGCTTTCTTT. Protein: CASSFVQGDTEAFF.

This clone was recorded once. The chain has TRBV4-1 and TRBJ2-4, with D unresolved. V lost 1 base and J lost 0, with 16 bases in between. The germline V gene has CDR1 MGHRA and CDR2 YSYEKL. The CDR3 is 18 residues long. As DNA, the CDR3 is TGCGCCAGCAGCCAAGGAGGCGACGAGAGACTAGCCAAAAACATTCAGTACTTC. This encodes CASSQGGDERLAKNIQYF.

The chain links TRBV7-6 to TRBJ1-2, with 7 bases aligning to TRBD1. There are 14 residues in the CDR3. Germline trimming cut 5 bases from V and 2 bases from J; bases unmatched to any gene: 5. CDR1 is SGHVS and CDR2 is FNYEAQ in the germline V gene. CDR3 in amino acids: CASSPGTDNYGYTF. CDR3 bases: TGTGCCAGCAGCCCCGGGACAGACAACTATGGCTACACCTTC.

The J gene is TRBJ2-2, the V gene TRBV11-3; D ambiguous. With 5 bases removed from V and 6 bases from J, the gap between germline ends came to 19 bases. CDR3 length: 16 amino acids. Germline V gene data show CDR1 as SGHNT and CDR2 as YENEEA. The CDR3 is CASSATNNHVAGELFF. The CDR3 coding sequence is TGTGCCAGCAGCGCCACTAACAATCACGTCGCCGGGGAGCTGTTTTTT.

The chain uses TRBV2 and TRBJ2-2, with D unresolved. This CDR3 has 12 residues. V was clipped by 7 bases and J by 6 bases, with 9 bases between them. The germline CDR1 and CDR2 sequences are SNHLY and FYNNEI. CDR3 sequence (DNA): TGTGCCAGCACTCTAGGAGCCGGGGAGCTGTTTTTT. Its translation is CASTLGAGELFF.

The J gene is TRBJ2-2, the V gene TRBV11-2, with a possible D match to TRBD1 (6 bases). From germline, CDR1 is SGHAT and CDR2 FQNNGV. V was clipped by 3 bases and J by 2 bases, with 10 bases between them. The CDR3 spans 15 residues. The CDR3 region is CASSFGTINTGELFF. The DNA of the CDR3 is TGTGCCAGCAGCTTTGGGACAATTAACACCGGGGAGCTGTTTTTT.

This clone was detected only a few times. This chain connects TRBV10-3 to TRBJ1-2; 8 bases are a match to TRBD1. Per the germline V gene, CDR1 is ENHRY and CDR2 is SYGVKD. The CDR3 contains 14 residues. With 3 bases clipped from V and 2 bases from J, the junction kept 2 bases outside the gene matches. The CDR3 loop reads CAISDSGGNYGYTF. In DNA form, the CDR3 reads TGTGCCATCAGTGACTCAGGGGGCAACTATGGCTACACCTTC.

The V and J genes are TRBV7-9 and TRBJ2-1, with a possible D match to TRBD2 (5 bases). This CDR3 comprises 15 residues. CDR1 and CDR2 from the germline V gene are SEHNR and FQNEAQ (reference sequence). V was cut by 4 bases and J by 6 bases, with 16 bases left in between. The CDR3 region is CASSSTKSGINEQFF. CDR3 bases: TGTGCCAGCAGCTCTACTAAAAGCGGAATCAATGAGCAGTTCTTC.

The chain employs TRBV29-1 and TRBJ2-3; TRBD1 is a possible D gene (6 bases). Trimming took 7 bases from V and 2 from J, leaving 10 bases between them. CDR1 and CDR2 (germline): SQVTM, ANQGSEA. The CDR3 contains 12 residues. Written as DNA, the CDR3 is TGCAGCGCGGGACACCTCACAGATACGCAGTATTTT. It specifies CSAGHLTDTQYF.

In the case of this clone: The same CDR3 can be traced to other DNA sequences in this sample. This chain links TRBV30 with TRBJ2-7; no clear D. The CDR3 consists of 13 residues. Germline CDR1 GTSNPN, CDR2 SVGIG (reference sequence). V dropped 2 bases and J dropped 2 bases, with 10 bases sitting between them. CDR3 in DNA: TGTGCCTGGAGTTCAGGTCCCACCTACGAGCAGTACTTC. This gives the protein CAWSSGPTYEQYF.

This clone was seen only once. The CDR3 here is CASNGIYGYTF. The CDR3 DNA sequence: TGTGCCAGTAACGGGATCTATGGCTACACCTTC. This chain connects TRBV6-1 to TRBJ1-2; D is undetermined. V lost 9 bases and J 4 bases, leaving 9 bases between the germline ends. The CDR3 has 11 residues. Germline V gives CDR1 MNHNS, CDR2 SASEGT.

The rearrangement joins TRBV5-6 to TRBJ2-2; 7 bases match TRBD1. Germline CDR1 reads SGHDT; CDR2 reads YYEEEE. The CDR3 has 15 amino acids. With V trimmed by 2 bases and J by 0 bases, 1 base remained unmatched. In nucleotides, the CDR3 is TGTGCCAGCAGCTTTGGGACAGCGAACACCGGGGAGCTGTTTTTT. Its protein is CASSFGTANTGELFF.

This rearrangement joins TRBV10-1 to TRBJ2-7; D unresolved. The CDR3 is 13 residues long. Germline V lookup: CDR1 WNHNN, CDR2 SYGVQD (reference sequence). V gave up 4 bases and J gave up 3 bases, with 10 bases separating them. CDR3 amino acids: CASSARVIYEQYF. CDR3 sequence (DNA): TGCGCCAGCAGTGCAAGAGTGATCTACGAGCAGTACTTC.

This clone was recorded only once. The genes are TRBV19 and TRBJ1-5; the match to TRBD1 covers 7 bases. This CDR3 comprises 17 residues. Trimming removed 7 bases from V and 3 bases from J; junction bases left unmatched: 15. Germline V CDR1 and CDR2: LNHDA, SQIVND (reference sequence). CDR3 nucleotides: TGTGCCAGTAAGAGGGACCCCACAGGGGCCTTCAATCAGCCCCAGCATTTT. Translation: CASKRDPTGAFNQPQHF.

The rearrangement uses TRBV7-2 and TRBJ2-7, with 8 bases identical to TRBD2. J lost 9 bases, V lost 4 bases, and 17 bases had no gene match. This CDR3 is 16 amino acids long. The germline V gene encodes CDR1 SGHTA and CDR2 FQGNSA. CDR3 in DNA: TGTGCCAGCAGCTCACTAGCGGAAGAAGAGTTACGAGGGCAGTACTTC. Translated: CASSSLAEEELRGQYF.

The chain couples TRBV7-6 to TRBJ1-2; no reliable D call. The CDR3 totals 14 residues. Germline V gene lookup returns CDR1 SGHVS and CDR2 FNYEAQ. V dropped 5 bases and J dropped 4 bases, with 14 bases sitting between them. CDR3 sequence (DNA): TGTGCCAGCAGCCTAAAGGGTATCCTCTATGGCTACACCTTC. It translates to CASSLKGILYGYTF.

The sample holds a few counts of this clone. V and J are TRBV4-1 and TRBJ1-6; a weak D match, TRBD1 (5 bases). This CDR3 has 13 amino acids. Trimming stripped 2 bases from V and 14 bases from J, with 13 bases between. Germline assignment: CDR1 MGHRA and CDR2 YSYEKL. The CDR3 loop is CASSQTLGPTLHF. CDR3 coding DNA: TGCGCCAGCAGCCAAACCCTGGGGCCCACCCTCCACTTT.

This chain uses TRBV7-2 with TRBJ2-7, with TRBD2 identical over 9 bases. The germline gives CDR1 SGHTA, CDR2 FQGNSA. Unmatched junction bases numbered 9, after V lost 4 bases and J lost 2 bases. The length of the CDR3 is 16 residues. In DNA form, the CDR3 reads TGTGCCAGCAGCTCCGGGACTAGCCGTGAACCCTACGAGCAGTACTTC. Amino acids: CASSSGTSREPYEQYF.

This clone was recorded once. The chain recombines TRBV28 with TRBJ2-1; no reliable D call. There are 15 residues in the CDR3. Trimming stripped 5 bases from V and 6 bases from J, with 17 bases between. Germline values: CDR1 MDHEN, CDR2 SYDVKM. The CDR3 sequence is CASSAPLVMGNEQFF. Here the CDR3 DNA reads TGTGCCAGCAGTGCTCCACTGGTCATGGGCAATGAGCAGTTCTTC.

V is TRBV5-6 and J is TRBJ1-3, with no clear D. Trimming took 0 bases from V and 0 from J, leaving 7 bases between them. CDR3 length: 15 amino acids. Germline CDR1 SGHDT, CDR2 YYEEEE. In DNA, the CDR3 is TGTGCCAGCAGCTTGGGACCAAGCTCTGGAAACACCATATATTTT. As protein: CASSLGPSSGNTIYF.

The chain carries TRBV4-1 and TRBJ2-5; 12 bases fit TRBD2. CDR1 MGHRA and CDR2 YSYEKL come from the germline V gene. The J segment lost 1 base and the V segment lost 4 bases, leaving 4 bases of the junction unmatched. The CDR3 runs 16 residues. CDR3 nucleotides: TGCGCCAGCAGCCCCGGGACTAGCGGGTCCCAAGAGACCCAGTACTTC. As protein: CASSPGTSGSQETQYF.

The sample holds one count of this clone. The sample carries other DNA sequences with the same CDR3. The rearrangement joins TRBV19 to TRBJ2-3; D call uncertain. Looked up from germline, CDR1 is LNHDA and CDR2 is SQIVND (reference sequence). CDR3 size: 13 residues. Deletions cut 5 bases from V and 0 bases from J, with 6 bases between. Here the CDR3 DNA reads TGTGCCAGTAGTCCCGGGAGCACAGATACGCAGTATTTT. Protein product: CASSPGSTDTQYF.